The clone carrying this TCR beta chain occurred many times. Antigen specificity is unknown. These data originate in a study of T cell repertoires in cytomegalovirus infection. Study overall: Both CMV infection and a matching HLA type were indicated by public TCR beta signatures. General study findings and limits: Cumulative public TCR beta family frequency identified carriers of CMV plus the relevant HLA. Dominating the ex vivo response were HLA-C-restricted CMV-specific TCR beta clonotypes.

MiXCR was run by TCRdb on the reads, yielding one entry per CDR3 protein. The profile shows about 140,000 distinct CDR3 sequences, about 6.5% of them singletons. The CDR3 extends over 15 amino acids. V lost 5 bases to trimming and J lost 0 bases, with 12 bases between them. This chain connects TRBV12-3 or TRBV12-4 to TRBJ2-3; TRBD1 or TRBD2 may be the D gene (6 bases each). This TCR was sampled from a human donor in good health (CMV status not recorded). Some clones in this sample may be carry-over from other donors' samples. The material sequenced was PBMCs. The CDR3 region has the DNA TGTGCCAGCAGTCCTAGGGGGGCTAGCACAGATACGCAGTATTTT. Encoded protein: CASSPRGASTDTQYF.